The 22 T cell receptor beta chains listed next were all sequenced from one sample in a study of blood T cell repertoires in COVID-19 (dated by TCRdb to about 2020). The library was made by the immunoSEQ multiplex PCR assay. This is the immuneACCESS table as TCRdb keeps it, with only in-frame sequences that have V and J called. A part of the clones is gone; compared with another copy, unresolved V genes explain less than half, and the rest is unexplained. For this sample there are roughly 220,000 clones; about 86% appear just once. The biggest ten clones account for roughly 3% of the sample. Material for sequencing was peripheral blood. The receptors here all came from a woman aged 25 to 39 who had recovered from COVID-19.

The chain is built from TRBV5-1 and TRBJ2-3; 8 bases are a match to TRBD2. In germline, CDR1 is SGHRS, CDR2 YFSETQ. V lost 1 base, J lost 2 bases, and 18 bases stayed unmatched. The CDR3 consists of 20 residues. The CDR3 region has the DNA TGCGCCAGCAGCTTGTATGCGGCACCGGGACTAGGGGAGGCCACAGATACGCAGTATTTT. Translated: CASSLYAAPGLGEATDTQYF.

This chain uses TRBV12-5 with TRBJ1-5; D remains ambiguous. The germline V gene has CDR1 LGHNT and CDR2 FRNRAP. Trimming cost V 3 bases and J 6 bases, with 12 bases left between them. The CDR3 length is 14 residues. This CDR3 is CASGFAGVLQPQHF. The DNA for the CDR3 is TGTGCTAGTGGTTTTGCCGGTGTACTTCAGCCCCAGCATTTT.

V usage is TRBV15 and J usage is TRBJ2-7, with 8 bases lining up with TRBD2. Trimming took 8 bases from V and 4 from J; bases not matched to a gene: 13. The germline CDR1 and CDR2 sequences are LNHNV and YYDKDF (reference sequence). The CDR3 runs to 15 residues. The CDR3 coding sequence is TGTGCCACCGCGGACCGTTCCGGGGGGGGTTACGAGCAGTACTTC. Translated: CATADRSGGGYEQYF.

This clone was seen a handful of times. The chain is built from TRBV6-5 and TRBJ2-7, with D maybe TRBD1 (6 bases). The germline V gene has CDR1 MNHEY and CDR2 SVGAGI. V was pared by 0 bases and J by 3 bases, with 12 bases between. The CDR3 extends over 15 amino acids. The CDR3 DNA follows: TGTGCCAGCAGTTACTCAGGGGACACGAACTACGAGCAGTACTTC. This gives the protein CASSYSGDTNYEQYF.

J is TRBJ1-2 and V is TRBV7-9, with 7 bases fitting TRBD1. CDR1 and CDR2 from the germline V gene are SEHNR and FQNEAQ (reference sequence). CDR3 size: 16 residues. The V and J ends lost 5 bases and 2 bases, in that order; junction bases with no gene match: 11. CDR3 sequence: CASSGTDRDRNYGYTF. The CDR3 DNA reads TGTGCCAGCAGCGGCACAGACCGGGACAGAAACTATGGCTACACCTTC.

The chain employs TRBV2 and TRBJ2-7; D gene unclear. Germline assignment: CDR1 SNHLY and CDR2 FYNNEI. V shed 5 bases and J shed 8 bases, with 10 bases lying between them. This CDR3 spans 11 amino acids. The CDR3 protein is CASSSGFQQYF. The CDR3 DNA reads TGTGCCAGCAGTTCGGGTTTCCAGCAGTACTTC.

The gene calls are TRBV28 and TRBJ2-7; no clear D. Germline values: CDR1 MDHEN, CDR2 SYDVKM. The CDR3 consists of 14 residues. The germline V and J ends were trimmed by 7 bases and 7 bases, with 20 bases remaining between them. For the CDR3, the DNA is TGTGCCAGCACCTTAGCCGGCTCCGCCTTGGAGCAGTACTTC. Amino acids: CASTLAGSALEQYF.

V and J are TRBV5-1 and TRBJ1-5, with 9 bases identical to TRBD1. V was pared by 0 bases and J by 6 bases, with 10 bases of the junction left unmatched. This CDR3 is 17 amino acids long. CDR1 and CDR2 (germline): SGHRS, YFSETQ. CDR3 in DNA: TGCGCCAGCAGCTTGGGTCCCGGGACAGGGATCGGTCAGCCCCAGCATTTT. Its translation: CASSLGPGTGIGQPQHF.

The CDR3 protein is CASSQTTGEQYF. In DNA, the CDR3 is TGTGCCAGCAGCCAAACGACTGGGGAGCAGTACTTC. V and J are TRBV4-2 and TRBJ2-7, with D unresolved. The CDR3 consists of 12 residues. Trimming cost V 2 bases and J 7 bases, with 9 bases left between them. Germline loops: CDR1 LGHNA, CDR2 YNFKEQ.

This clone was detected a few times. This chain joins TRBV9 and TRBJ2-7; D not certain. CDR3 length equals 13 residues. The germline V and J ends were trimmed by 1 base and 3 bases, with 8 bases remaining between them. Germline CDR1 SGDLS, CDR2 YYNGEE. The CDR3 spells CASSVKYGYEQYF. The CDR3 DNA is TGTGCCAGCAGCGTAAAGTACGGCTACGAGCAGTACTTC.

This chain joins TRBV5-1 and TRBJ2-1; D remains ambiguous. This CDR3 is 15 amino acids long. V was shortened by 1 base and J by 0 bases, with 8 bases between the two germline ends. Germline V gene lookup returns CDR1 SGHRS and CDR2 YFSETQ. The CDR3 spells CASSLSRSSYNEQFF. Here the CDR3 DNA reads TGCGCCAGCAGCTTGTCACGGAGCTCCTACAATGAGCAGTTCTTC.

In this sample, this clone turned up once. The chain recombines TRBV16 with TRBJ2-7, with TRBD1 identical over 7 bases. This CDR3 contains 12 residues. Germline V gene data show CDR1 as KGHSY and CDR2 as FQNENV. Germline trimming cut 2 bases from V and 9 bases from J; bases unmatched to any gene: 4. The DNA for the CDR3 is TGTGCCAGCAGCCAACGAGCAGGGGGGCAGTACTTC. As protein: CASSQRAGGQYF.

As for this clone: At the DNA level, this CDR3 is encoded by other sequences in the same sample as well. The chain combines TRBV5-1 with TRBJ1-1; maybe TRBD1 (6 bases). V lost 2 bases and J lost 4, with 9 bases in between. Germline values: CDR1 SGHRS, CDR2 YFSETQ. The CDR3 is 13 residues long. CDR3 sequence (DNA): TGCGCCAGCAGCTTAGGGGGTCCCACTGAAGCTTTCTTT. Its translation is CASSLGGPTEAFF.

This chain's CDR3 is CAISVSGREVQQYF. The CDR3 DNA follows: TGTGCCATCAGTGTGAGCGGGAGGGAGGTTCAGCAGTACTTC. V gene TRBV10-3 combines with J gene TRBJ2-7, with 10 positions matching TRBD2. V lost 4 bases and J lost 8; bases outside the gene matches: 8. Germline-derived CDR1 and CDR2 are ENHRY and SYGVKD. The CDR3 loop spans 14 amino acids.

This chain uses TRBV9 with TRBJ1-2; 7 positions agree with TRBD1. The CDR3 runs to 16 residues. After removal of 4 bases from V and 6 bases from J, the junction contained 15 bases not matched to a gene. From germline, CDR1 is SGDLS and CDR2 YYNGEE. For the CDR3, the DNA is TGTGCCAGCAGCTCACTTGAGGGGGCAGGGCCCGATGGCTACACCTTC. It codes for CASSSLEGAGPDGYTF.

The chain joins TRBV12-5 to TRBJ2-1, with 11 positions matching TRBD2. The CDR3 consists of 14 residues. Trimming took 10 bases from V and 5 from J; bases not matched to a gene: 7. Germline CDR1 and CDR2: LGHNT and FRNRAP. The CDR3 nucleotides read TGTGCTAAGAATAGCGGGAGGGCCGACAATGAGCAGTTCTTC. Translation gives CAKNSGRADNEQFF.

V and J are TRBV28 and TRBJ1-1; D uncertain. Trimming removed 2 bases from V and 4 bases from J, with 5 bases in between. This CDR3 region has 12 residues. Germline CDR1 is MDHEN and CDR2 is SYDVKM. The CDR3 loop reads CASSLTSTEAFF. As DNA, the CDR3 is TGTGCCAGCAGTTTAACTTCCACTGAAGCTTTCTTT.

DNA of the CDR3: TGTGCCAGCAGCCTCTCTCAGGTCTCGGACTACGAGCAGTACTTC. Amino acid sequence: CASSLSQVSDYEQYF. V gene TRBV28 combines with J gene TRBJ2-7, with D hard to call. Trimming left V 6 bases short and J 3 bases short, with 18 bases between. The CDR3 has 15 residues. Germline lookup yields CDR1 MDHEN and CDR2 SYDVKM.

The chain carries TRBV28 and TRBJ1-3, with 8 bases lining up with TRBD1. Germline V gene sequence: CDR1 MDHEN, CDR2 SYDVKM. The CDR3 spans 14 residues. V shed 10 bases and J 0 bases; nucleotides not matched to a gene: 5. CDR3 in amino acids: CAIQGASSGNTIYF. CDR3 coding DNA: TGTGCCATCCAGGGGGCTAGCTCTGGAAACACCATATATTTT.

In nucleotides, the CDR3 is TGTGCCAGCAGCCCACACCGGACTAGCGGGAGAACAGATACGCAGTATTTT. It encodes CASSPHRTSGRTDTQYF. This chain uses TRBV11-2 with TRBJ2-3; TRBD2 matches 13 bases. The trim removed 5 bases at V and 3 bases at J, leaving 8 bases unmatched. The CDR3 has 17 residues. Germline lookup yields CDR1 SGHAT and CDR2 FQNNGV.

This rearrangement joins TRBV5-1 to TRBJ2-7; 7 nucleotides align to TRBD1. From germline, CDR1 is SGHRS and CDR2 YFSETQ. J gave up 4 bases and V 4 bases, and 8 bases lay outside the gene matches. The CDR3 runs 14 residues. CDR3 amino acids: CASSLDRWAYEQYF. CDR3 nucleotides: TGCGCCAGCAGCCTGGACAGGTGGGCTTACGAGCAGTACTTC.

The chain joins TRBV12-5 to TRBJ2-5, with 11 bases lining up with TRBD2. Germline values: CDR1 LGHNT, CDR2 FRNRAP. After removal of 5 bases from V and 4 bases from J, the junction contained 6 bases not matched to a gene. This CDR3 spans 15 amino acids. The CDR3 DNA reads TGTGCTAGTGGTCCTGGGCTAGCGGGAGGAGAGACCCAGTACTTC. Its protein product is CASGPGLAGGETQYF.